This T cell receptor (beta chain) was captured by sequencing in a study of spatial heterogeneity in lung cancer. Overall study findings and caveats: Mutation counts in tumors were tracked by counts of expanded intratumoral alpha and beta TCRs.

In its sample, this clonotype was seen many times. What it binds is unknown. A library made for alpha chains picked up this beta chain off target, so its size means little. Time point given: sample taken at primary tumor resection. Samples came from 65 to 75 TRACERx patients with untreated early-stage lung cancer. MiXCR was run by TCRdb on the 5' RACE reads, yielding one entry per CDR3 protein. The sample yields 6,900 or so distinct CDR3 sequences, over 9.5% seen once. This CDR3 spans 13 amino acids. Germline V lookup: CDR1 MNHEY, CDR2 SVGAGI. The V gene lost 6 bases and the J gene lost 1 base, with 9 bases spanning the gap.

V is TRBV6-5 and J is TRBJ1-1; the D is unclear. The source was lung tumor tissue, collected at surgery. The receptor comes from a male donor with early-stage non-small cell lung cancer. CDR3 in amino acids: CASSRRRNTEAFF. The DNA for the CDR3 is TGTGCCAGCAGCAGGAGGCGGAACACTGAAGCTTTCTTT.